This TCR beta chain was found in a study of human versus mouse CDR3 diversity and MHC coevolution. Overall study: Samples had between roughly 5.5 x 10^6 and 1.8 x 10^7 valid reads.

Whole-study findings and limits: About 6 MHC II alleles selected the human T cells. The lowest clonal inequality scores came from most of the three human donors.

Per germline, CDR1 MNHEY and CDR2 SMNVEV (reference sequence). The CDR3 has 19 amino acids. With 6 bases removed from V and 3 bases from J, the gap between germline ends came to 24 bases. Libraries were prepared by immunoSEQ multiplex PCR; TCRdb keeps only in-frame clonotypes and omits some of them. Of some 80,000 clones in the sample, less than 95% were seen once. Naive CD4 T cells, CD45RO-negative and CD62L-positive, were flow-sorted from PBMCs. Concerning this clone: Its antigen is not known.

The sample taken for sequencing was naive CD4+ T cells from blood. Subset defined: CD45RO-negative CD62L-positive naive CD4 T cells. This receptor was identified in a person aged 30 to 70 in good health. The chain joins TRBV27 to TRBJ2-6; D is possibly TRBD1 (7 bases). CDR3: CASRQLEAGGRIGANVLTF. The CDR3 DNA follows: TGTGCCAGCAGACAACTAGAGGCAGGGGGGCGGATTGGGGCCAACGTCCTGACTTTC.